These 19 T cell receptor beta chains were sequenced from one sample in a study of regulatory T cells in long-lasting Graves disease. Construction of the TCR beta libraries employed iRepertoire HTBI primers in conjunction with Arm-PCR of CDR3 regions. TCRdb re-called the multiplex PCR reads through MiXCR, storing one row per CDR3 protein. The sample gives 300,000 to 400,000 distinct CDR3 sequences, 18% of which show up once; less than 40% is in the top ten. Time point given: newly diagnosed GD, antithyroid drugs for less than 3 months. PBMC RNA was the source of the TCR library. Material: peripheral blood mononuclear cells (PBMCs), obtained at new diagnosis, from a patient treated with antithyroid drugs. The receptors stem from a female donor with Graves disease.

This clonotype showed up many times. The V and J genes are TRBV27 and TRBJ2-7, with 8 bases that match TRBD2. The length of the CDR3 is 18 residues. V gave up 4 bases and J gave up 5 bases; unmatched junction bases: 19. Looked up from germline, CDR1 is MNHEY and CDR2 is SMNVEV (reference sequence). The CDR3: CASSSLGVLGLATDEQYF. The DNA of the CDR3 is TGTGCCAGCAGTTCCCTCGGGGTGCTAGGACTAGCAACCGACGAGCAGTACTTC.

This clonotype was recorded at least ten times. This sequence joins TRBV20-1 and TRBJ2-1; TRBD2 is a possible D gene (6 bases). This CDR3 contains 15 residues. Germline V gives CDR1 DFQATT, CDR2 SNEGSKA (reference sequence). Trimming cost V 0 bases and J 3 bases, with 12 bases left between them. This chain's CDR3 is CSARDTGLFYNEQFF. The CDR3 DNA sequence: TGCAGTGCTAGAGATACGGGACTTTTCTACAATGAGCAGTTCTTC.

This chain links TRBV2 with TRBJ2-5, with 9 bases lining up with TRBD1. Trimming removed 7 bases from V and 1 base from J; junction bases left unmatched: 4. Germline loops: CDR1 SNHLY, CDR2 FYNNEI. This CDR3 comprises 14 residues. Written as DNA, the CDR3 is TGTGCCAGCAAGCAGGACAGGGGCCAAGAGACCCAGTACTTC. It translates to CASKQDRGQETQYF.

In the case of this clonotype: A far larger clone is only one base removed, so a read error is likely. The CDR3 region is CASSSSGLAYEQYF. The CDR3 DNA is TGCGCCAGTTCAAGTAGCGGGCTTGCCTACGAGCAGTACTTC. V usage is TRBV5-1 and J usage is TRBJ2-3, with TRBD2 matching over 7 bases. The end of the DNA is better explained by TRBJ2-7, so the J call may be wrong. Germline-derived CDR1 and CDR2 are SGHRS and YFSETQ. The CDR3 is 14 amino acids.

The J gene is TRBJ1-1, the V gene TRBV20-1; D remains unclear. The germline CDR1 and CDR2 sequences are DFQATT and SNEGSKA (reference sequence). CDR3 length: 13 amino acids. Trimming shortened V by 2 bases and J by 6 bases, and 13 bases separated the two germline ends. CDR3 nucleotides: TGCAGTGCTAGACTCCCGGGCGCCCCTGAAGCTTTCTTT. Amino acids: CSARLPGAPEAFF.

This clonotype was seen ten or more times. The chain combines TRBV6-1 with TRBJ2-7, with 7 bases aligning to TRBD2. After removal of 3 bases from V and 0 bases from J, the junction contained 2 bases not matched to a gene. The CDR3 totals 14 residues. Per the germline V gene, CDR1 is MNHNS and CDR2 is SASEGT. CDR3: CASSEGGSSYEQYF. CDR3 sequence (DNA): TGTGCCAGCAGTGAGGGCGGGAGCTCCTACGAGCAGTACTTC.

V is TRBV6-1 and J is TRBJ2-3; perhaps D is TRBD1 or TRBD2 (6 bases each). This CDR3 contains 15 residues. Trimming stripped 7 bases from V and 2 bases from J, with 16 bases between. Germline V gene data show CDR1 as MNHNS and CDR2 as SASEGT. The CDR3 coding sequence is TGTGCCAGCAAACACACGGGGGCCAACACAGATACGCAGTATTTT. Protein: CASKHTGANTDTQYF.

Ten or more counts support this clonotype. The genes are TRBV7-2 and TRBJ2-5; TRBD2 aligns across 10 bases. CDR3 size: 14 residues. V shed 3 bases and J 4 bases; nucleotides not matched to a gene: 2. Germline V gene lookup returns CDR1 SGHTA and CDR2 FQGNSA. As DNA, the CDR3 is TGTGCCAGCAGCTTGCGACTAGCGGGAGAGACCCAGTACTTC. It encodes CASSLRLAGETQYF.

This chain links TRBV5-1 with TRBJ2-2; 7 bases map to TRBD1. CDR1 is SGHRS, CDR2 YFSETQ, per germline. Germline trimming cut 5 bases from V and 2 bases from J; bases unmatched to any gene: 6. The CDR3 totals 15 residues. The CDR3 loop reads CASRNRGRNTGELFF. The CDR3 nucleotides are TGCGCCAGCAGGAACAGGGGCCGCAACACCGGGGAGCTGTTTTTT.

This clonotype was observed at least ten times. The rearrangement uses TRBV19 and TRBJ1-5, with D possibly being TRBD1 (5 bases). Germline CDR1 and CDR2: LNHDA and SQIVND (reference sequence). This CDR3 has 17 residues. V lost 0 bases and J 2 bases, leaving 14 bases between the germline ends. The CDR3: CASSIEVGVRGNQPQHF. CDR3 bases: TGTGCCAGTAGTATAGAAGTGGGGGTACGGGGCAATCAGCCCCAGCATTTT.

The chain has TRBV4-1 and TRBJ1-4; 8 bases line up with TRBD1. The CDR3 extends over 16 amino acids. V dropped 1 base and J dropped 4; count of bases not matched to a gene: 5. Germline V gene data show CDR1 as MGHRA and CDR2 as YSYEKL. The CDR3 nucleotides read TGCGCCAGCAGCCAAGGGGGACAGGCCGGTAATGAAAAACTGTTTTTT. Encoded protein: CASSQGGQAGNEKLFF.

Many counts were recorded for this clonotype. V usage is TRBV28 and J usage is TRBJ1-6; TRBD1 might be the D (6 bases). The germline V and J ends were trimmed by 3 bases and 14 bases, with 20 bases remaining between them. CDR1 is MDHEN and CDR2 is SYDVKM in the germline V gene. This CDR3 region has 15 residues. CDR3 protein: CASSFEQGPPMTLHF. The CDR3 DNA reads TGTGCCAGCAGTTTCGAACAGGGCCCCCCGATGACCCTCCACTTT.

This clonotype has just a few counts. The CDR3 region has the DNA TGTGCCAGCAGTCCCGTGAGACAGCCTAACTATGGCTACACCTTC. Translation: CASSPVRQPNYGYTF. The J gene is TRBJ1-2, the V gene TRBV6-1; D is perhaps TRBD1 (5 bases). The CDR3 is 15 residues long. The germline CDR1 and CDR2 sequences are MNHNS and SASEGT. V lost 5 bases and J lost 0, with 13 bases in between.

This clonotype was counted ten times or more. V is TRBV7-9 and J is TRBJ1-6; no reliable D call. CDR3 length equals 12 residues. The germline gives CDR1 SEHNR, CDR2 FQNEAQ (reference sequence). With 3 bases removed from V and 14 bases from J, the gap between germline ends came to 11 bases. The CDR3: CASSLQGMTLHF. The CDR3 DNA follows: TGTGCCAGCAGCTTGCAAGGCATGACCCTCCACTTT.

This clonotype occurred a few times. This sequence joins TRBV20-1 and TRBJ2-7; D is unclear. Looked up from germline, CDR1 is DFQATT and CDR2 is SNEGSKA (reference sequence). The CDR3 is 13 residues long. Trimming removed 1 base at V and 3 bases at J, with 10 bases between. The CDR3 is CSARASMGYEQYF. The CDR3 nucleotides are TGCAGTGCTAGAGCCAGTATGGGCTACGAGCAGTACTTC.

There are many counts of this clonotype. The CDR3 DNA reads TGTGCCAGCAGCCGAGGGACCAATCAGCCCCAGCATTTT. Its translation: CASSRGTNQPQHF. The chain links TRBV11-3 to TRBJ1-5, with D perhaps matching TRBD1 (5 bases). Germline CDR1 reads SGHNT; CDR2 reads YENEEA. The CDR3 covers 13 residues. V dropped 5 bases and J dropped 3 bases, with 8 bases sitting between them.

The genes are TRBV20-1 and TRBJ2-7; a weak D match, TRBD1 (5 bases). The CDR3 is 12 amino acids. Germline V gene data show CDR1 as DFQATT and CDR2 as SNEGSKA (reference sequence). Trimming took off 5 bases at V and 2 bases at J, with 10 bases between the two ends. In DNA form, the CDR3 reads TGCAGTGCTGGGGCAGGGCCCTACGAGCAGTACTTC. Translation gives CSAGAGPYEQYF.

With regard to this clonotype: A single base separates this from a much larger clone, so it may be a read error. V usage is TRBV28 and J usage is TRBJ2-1; D not resolved. This CDR3 is 14 amino acids long. Germline loops: CDR1 MDHEN, CDR2 SYDVKM. The CDR3 DNA reads TGTGCCAGCAGTCGAGATAACGAAGGGTTAGGCAGAATCTTC. It translates to CASSRDNEGLGRIF.

At least ten counts were recorded for this clonotype. The rearrangement uses TRBV2 and TRBJ2-5, with D unclear. The better agreement between TRBJ2-4 and the DNA end casts doubt on the J call. This CDR3 region has 12 residues. Germline CDR1 and CDR2: SNHLY and FYNNEI. Here the CDR3 reads CASSSQRNIQYF. The CDR3 DNA reads as TGTGCCAGCAGTTCGCAGAGAAACATTCAGTACTTC.